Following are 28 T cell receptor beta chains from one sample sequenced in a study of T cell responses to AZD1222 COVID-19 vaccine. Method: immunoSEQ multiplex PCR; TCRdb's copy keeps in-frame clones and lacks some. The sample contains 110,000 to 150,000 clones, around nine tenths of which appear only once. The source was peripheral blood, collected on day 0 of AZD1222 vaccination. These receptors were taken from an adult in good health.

As DNA, the CDR3 is TGTGCCAGCTCACCACCGGTTGCGGGAGCTGATACCGGGGAGCTGTTTTTT. The encoded protein is CASSPPVAGADTGELFF. The rearrangement uses TRBV18 and TRBJ2-2; TRBD2 matches 7 bases. CDR3 length equals 17 residues. Unmatched junction bases numbered 9, after V lost 0 bases and J lost 5 bases. Germline CDR1 and CDR2: KGHSH and LQKENI. The full variable domain, its missing parts supplied by reference TRBV18 and TRBJ2-2, is NAGVMQNPRHLVRRRGQEARLRCSPMKGHSHVYWYRQLPEEGLKFMVYLQKENIIDESGMPKERFSAEFPKEGPSILRIQQVVRGDSAAYFCASSPPVAGADTGELFFGEGSRLTVL.

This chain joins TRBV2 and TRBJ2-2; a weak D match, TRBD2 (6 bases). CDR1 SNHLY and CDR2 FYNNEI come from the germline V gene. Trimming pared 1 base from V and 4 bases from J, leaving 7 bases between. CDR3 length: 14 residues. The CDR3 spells CASSEGGVTGELFF. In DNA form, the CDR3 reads TGTGCCAGCAGTGAAGGGGGGGTCACCGGGGAGCTGTTTTTT.

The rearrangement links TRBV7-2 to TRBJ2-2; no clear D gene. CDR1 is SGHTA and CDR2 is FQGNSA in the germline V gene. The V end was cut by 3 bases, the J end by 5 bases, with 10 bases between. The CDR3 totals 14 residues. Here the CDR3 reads CASSFTGPTGELFF. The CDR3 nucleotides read TGTGCCAGCAGCTTTACTGGCCCGACCGGGGAGCTGTTTTTT.

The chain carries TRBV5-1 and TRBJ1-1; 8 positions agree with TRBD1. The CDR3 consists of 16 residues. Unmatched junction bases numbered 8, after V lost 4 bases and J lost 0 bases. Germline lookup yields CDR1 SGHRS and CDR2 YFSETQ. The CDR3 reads CASSRQGRGLNTEAFF. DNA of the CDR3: TGCGCCAGCAGCAGACAGGGGAGGGGGCTGAACACTGAAGCTTTCTTT.

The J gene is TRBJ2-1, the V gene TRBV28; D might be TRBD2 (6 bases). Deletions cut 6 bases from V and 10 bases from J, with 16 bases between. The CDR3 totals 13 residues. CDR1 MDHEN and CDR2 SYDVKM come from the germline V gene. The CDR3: CASSPRWRAEQFF. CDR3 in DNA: TGTGCCAGCAGCCCCCGGTGGAGGGCCGAGCAGTTCTTC. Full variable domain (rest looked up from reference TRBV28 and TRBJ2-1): DVKVTQSSRYLVKRTGEKVFLECVQDMDHENMFWYRQDPGLGLRLIYFSYDVKMKEKGDIPEGYSVSREKKERFSLILESASTNQTSMYLCASSPRWRAEQFFGPGTRLTVL.

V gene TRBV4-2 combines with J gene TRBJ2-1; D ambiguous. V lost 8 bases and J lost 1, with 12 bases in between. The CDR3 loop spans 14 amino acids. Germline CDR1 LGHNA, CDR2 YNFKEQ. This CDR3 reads CASGRVRSYNEQFF. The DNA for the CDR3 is TGTGCCAGCGGACGGGTAAGGTCCTACAATGAGCAGTTCTTC.

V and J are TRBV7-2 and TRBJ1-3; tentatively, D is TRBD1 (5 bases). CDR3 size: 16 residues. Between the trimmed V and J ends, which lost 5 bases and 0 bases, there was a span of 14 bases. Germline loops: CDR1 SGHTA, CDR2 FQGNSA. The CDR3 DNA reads TGTGCCAGCAGCACCCACCGGGACCCCTCTGGAAACACCATATATTTT. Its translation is CASSTHRDPSGNTIYF.

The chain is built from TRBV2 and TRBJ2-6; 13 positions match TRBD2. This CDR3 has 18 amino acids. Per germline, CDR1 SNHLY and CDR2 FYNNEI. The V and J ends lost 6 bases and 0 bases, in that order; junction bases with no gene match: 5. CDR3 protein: CASSRLAGGFSGANVLTF. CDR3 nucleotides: TGTGCCAGCAGCCGACTAGCGGGGGGCTTCTCTGGGGCCAACGTCCTGACTTTC.

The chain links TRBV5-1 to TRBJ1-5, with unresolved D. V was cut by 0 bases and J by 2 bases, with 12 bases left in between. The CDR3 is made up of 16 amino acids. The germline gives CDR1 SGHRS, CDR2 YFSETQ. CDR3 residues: CASSLGEGIGNQPQHF. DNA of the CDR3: TGCGCCAGCAGCTTGGGTGAAGGGATTGGCAATCAGCCCCAGCATTTT.

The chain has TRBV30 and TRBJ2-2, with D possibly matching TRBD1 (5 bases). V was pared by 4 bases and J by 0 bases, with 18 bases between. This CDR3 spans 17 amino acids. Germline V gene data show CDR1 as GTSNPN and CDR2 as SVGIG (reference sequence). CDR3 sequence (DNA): TGTGCCTGGACCACCCCTTGGGGCAGTTCGAACACCGGGGAGCTGTTTTTT. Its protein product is CAWTTPWGSSNTGELFF.

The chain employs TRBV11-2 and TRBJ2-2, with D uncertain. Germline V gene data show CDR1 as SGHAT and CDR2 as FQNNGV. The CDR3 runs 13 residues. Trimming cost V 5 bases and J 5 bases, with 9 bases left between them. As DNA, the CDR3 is TGTGCCAGCAGCCCCTCCCGGACCGGGGAGCTGTTTTTT. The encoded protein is CASSPSRTGELFF.

The CDR3 bases are TGTGCCAGCAGTTATCCGGGACACCCTTCGGGTGGCTACACCTTC. Encoded protein: CASSYPGHPSGGYTF. The chain carries TRBV6-2 or TRBV6-3 and TRBJ1-2, with a weak D call TRBD1 (6 bases). The germline V gene has CDR1 MNHEY and CDR2 SVGEGT. V dropped 3 bases and J dropped 7 bases, with 18 bases sitting between them. The CDR3 loop spans 15 amino acids.

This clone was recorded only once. Here the CDR3 reads CASSEEGSGGTEAFF. The CDR3 coding sequence is TGTGCCAGCAGTGAAGAGGGGTCGGGGGGCACTGAAGCTTTCTTT. The gene calls are TRBV6-1 and TRBJ1-1, with D tentatively TRBD1 (5 bases). The CDR3 loop spans 15 amino acids. V was pared by 1 base and J by 4 bases, with 13 bases between. CDR1 and CDR2 from the germline V gene are MNHNS and SASEGT.

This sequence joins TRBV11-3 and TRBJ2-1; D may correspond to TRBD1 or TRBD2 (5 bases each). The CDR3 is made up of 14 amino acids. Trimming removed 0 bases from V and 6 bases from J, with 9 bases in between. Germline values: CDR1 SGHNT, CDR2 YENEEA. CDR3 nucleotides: TGTGCCAGCAGCTTAGATGCCGGGGCCAATGAGCAGTTCTTC. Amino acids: CASSLDAGANEQFF.

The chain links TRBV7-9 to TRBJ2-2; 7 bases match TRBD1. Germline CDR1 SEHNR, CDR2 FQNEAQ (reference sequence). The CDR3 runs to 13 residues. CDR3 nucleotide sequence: TGTGTCGGGGCGACAGGGCACACCGGGGAGCTGTTTTTT. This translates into CVGATGHTGELFF.

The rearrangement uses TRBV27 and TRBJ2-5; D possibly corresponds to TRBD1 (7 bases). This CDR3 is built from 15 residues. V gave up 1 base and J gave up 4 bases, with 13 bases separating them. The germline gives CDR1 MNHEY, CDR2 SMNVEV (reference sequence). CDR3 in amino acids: CASSLLWQGGETQYF. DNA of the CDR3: TGTGCCAGCAGTTTATTATGGCAGGGGGGAGAGACCCAGTACTTC.

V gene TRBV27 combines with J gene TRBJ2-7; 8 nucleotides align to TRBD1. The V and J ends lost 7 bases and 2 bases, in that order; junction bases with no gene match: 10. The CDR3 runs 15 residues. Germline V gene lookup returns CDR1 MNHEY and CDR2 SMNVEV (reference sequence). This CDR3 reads CASTTWGTGPYEQYF. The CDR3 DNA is TGTGCCAGCACCACATGGGGGACAGGTCCCTACGAGCAGTACTTC.

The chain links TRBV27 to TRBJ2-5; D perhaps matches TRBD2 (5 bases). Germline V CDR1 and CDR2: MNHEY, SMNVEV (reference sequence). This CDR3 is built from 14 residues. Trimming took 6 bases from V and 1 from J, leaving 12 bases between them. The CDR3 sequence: CASSVGGAQETQYF. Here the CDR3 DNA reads TGTGCCAGCAGCGTCGGAGGAGCCCAAGAGACCCAGTACTTC.

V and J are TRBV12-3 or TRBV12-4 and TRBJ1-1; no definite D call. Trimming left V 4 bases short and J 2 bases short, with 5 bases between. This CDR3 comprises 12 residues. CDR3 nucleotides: TGTGCCAGCAGTTCGACTAACACTGAAGCTTTCTTT. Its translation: CASSSTNTEAFF.

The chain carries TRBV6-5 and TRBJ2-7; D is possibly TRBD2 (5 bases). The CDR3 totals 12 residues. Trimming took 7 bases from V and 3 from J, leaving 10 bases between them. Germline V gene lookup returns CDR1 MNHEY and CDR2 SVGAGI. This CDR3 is CASIADYYEQYF. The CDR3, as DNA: TGTGCCAGCATCGCTGACTACTACGAGCAGTACTTC.

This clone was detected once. The CDR3 loop reads CAISGTSGGLGGDTQYF. CDR3 nucleotide sequence: TGTGCCATCAGTGGGACTAGCGGGGGTTTGGGAGGAGATACGCAGTATTTT. This chain links TRBV10-3 with TRBJ2-3, with TRBD2 matching over 13 bases. CDR1 and CDR2 from the germline V gene are ENHRY and SYGVKD. The J segment lost 5 bases and the V segment lost 4 bases, leaving 9 bases of the junction unmatched. The CDR3 extends over 17 amino acids.

In nucleotides, the CDR3 is TGTGCCAGCAGCCAAGTCGGCGGTACCTATAATTCACCCCTCCACTTT. Amino acids: CASSQVGGTYNSPLHF. The J gene is TRBJ1-6, the V gene TRBV4-2, with D unclear. Per germline, CDR1 LGHNA and CDR2 YNFKEQ. This CDR3 contains 16 residues. V lost 1 base to trimming and J lost 2 bases, with 9 bases between them.

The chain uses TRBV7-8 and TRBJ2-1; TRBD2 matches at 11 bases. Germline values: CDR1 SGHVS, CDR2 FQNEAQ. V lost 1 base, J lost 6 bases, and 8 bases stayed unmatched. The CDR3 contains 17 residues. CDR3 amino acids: CASSLVPRLAGGNEQFF. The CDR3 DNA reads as TGTGCCAGCAGCTTAGTTCCCCGGCTAGCGGGGGGCAATGAGCAGTTCTTC.

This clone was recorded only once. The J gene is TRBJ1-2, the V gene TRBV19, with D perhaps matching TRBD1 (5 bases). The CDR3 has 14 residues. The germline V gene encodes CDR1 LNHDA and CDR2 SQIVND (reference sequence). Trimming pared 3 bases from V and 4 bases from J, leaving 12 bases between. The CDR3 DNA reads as TGTGCCAGTAGTATTAAAGCCAGGGCCTATGGCTACACCTTC. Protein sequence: CASSIKARAYGYTF.

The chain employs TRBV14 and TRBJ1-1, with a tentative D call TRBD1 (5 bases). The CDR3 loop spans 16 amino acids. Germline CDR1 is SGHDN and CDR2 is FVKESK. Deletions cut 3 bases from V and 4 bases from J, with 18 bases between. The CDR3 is CASSHAWTLRFTEAFF. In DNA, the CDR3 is TGTGCCAGCAGCCATGCCTGGACACTAAGGTTCACTGAAGCTTTCTTT.

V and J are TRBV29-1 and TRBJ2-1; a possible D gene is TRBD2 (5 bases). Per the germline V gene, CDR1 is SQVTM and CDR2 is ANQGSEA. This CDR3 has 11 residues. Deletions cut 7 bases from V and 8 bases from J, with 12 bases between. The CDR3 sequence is CSGRTFDEQFF. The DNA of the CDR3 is TGCAGCGGAAGGACTTTCGATGAGCAGTTCTTC.

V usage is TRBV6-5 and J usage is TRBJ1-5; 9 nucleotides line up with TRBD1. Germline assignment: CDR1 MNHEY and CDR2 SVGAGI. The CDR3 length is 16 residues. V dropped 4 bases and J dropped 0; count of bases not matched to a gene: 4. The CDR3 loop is CASSSQDRGSNQPQHF. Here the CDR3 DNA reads TGTGCCAGCAGTTCCCAGGACAGGGGTAGCAATCAGCCCCAGCATTTT.

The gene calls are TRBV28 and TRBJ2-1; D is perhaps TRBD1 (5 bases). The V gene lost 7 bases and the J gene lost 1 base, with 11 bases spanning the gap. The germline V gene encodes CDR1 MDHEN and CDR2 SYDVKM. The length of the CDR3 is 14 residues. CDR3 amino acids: CASIRDPSYNEQFF. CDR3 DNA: TGTGCCAGCATCAGGGATCCTTCCTACAATGAGCAGTTCTTC.